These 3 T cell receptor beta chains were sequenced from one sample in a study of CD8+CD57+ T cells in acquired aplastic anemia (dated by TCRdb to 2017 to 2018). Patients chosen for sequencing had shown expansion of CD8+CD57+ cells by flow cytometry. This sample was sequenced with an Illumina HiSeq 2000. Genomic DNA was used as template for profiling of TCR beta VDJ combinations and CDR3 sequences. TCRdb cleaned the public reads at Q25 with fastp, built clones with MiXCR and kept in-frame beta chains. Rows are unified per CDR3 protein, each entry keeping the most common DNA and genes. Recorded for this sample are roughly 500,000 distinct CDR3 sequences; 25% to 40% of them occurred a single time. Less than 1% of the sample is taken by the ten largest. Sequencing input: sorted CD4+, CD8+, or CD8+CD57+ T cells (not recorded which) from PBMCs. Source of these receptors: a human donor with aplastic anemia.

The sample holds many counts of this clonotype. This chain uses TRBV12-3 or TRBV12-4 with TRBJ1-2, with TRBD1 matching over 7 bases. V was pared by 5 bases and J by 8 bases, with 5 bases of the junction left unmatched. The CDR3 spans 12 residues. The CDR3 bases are TGTGCCAGCAGTCCATGGGACAGAGGCTACACCTTC. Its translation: CASSPWDRGYTF.

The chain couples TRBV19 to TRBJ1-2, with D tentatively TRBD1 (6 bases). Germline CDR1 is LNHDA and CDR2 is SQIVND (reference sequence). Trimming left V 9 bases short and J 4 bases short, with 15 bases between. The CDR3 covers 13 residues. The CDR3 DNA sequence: TGTGCCAGCAGATATGGACAGAGCTATGGCTACACCTTC. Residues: CASRYGQSYGYTF.

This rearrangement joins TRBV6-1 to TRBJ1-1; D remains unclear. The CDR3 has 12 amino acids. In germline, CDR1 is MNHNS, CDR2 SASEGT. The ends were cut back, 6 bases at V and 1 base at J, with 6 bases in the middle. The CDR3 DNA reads TGTGCCAGCAGGAAGGGGAACACTGAAGCTTTCTTT. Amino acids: CASRKGNTEAFF.